Listed here are 27 T cell receptor beta chains from one sample, sequenced in a study of human T cells and chemical hapten exposure. Time point noted: pre-sensitization, week 0. Indicated treatment: therapeutic diphenylcyclopropenone sensitization with weekly scalp DPC. One entry per CDR3 protein results from TCRdb running MiXCR on the RACE reads. The top ten clones hold approximately 3.9% of a sample with roughly 88,000 distinct CDR3 sequences, around 10% of them seen once. The specimen was whole blood, collected in connection with sensitization to the hapten diphenylcyclopropenone (DPC). All receptors derive from a woman between 40 and 55 years old with alopecia areata. Some clones in this sample may be carry-over from other donors' samples.

There are a few counts of this clonotype. V and J are TRBV7-2 and TRBJ1-1; 9 bases are shared with TRBD1. V shed 5 bases, J shed 11 bases, and the junction held 9 bases outside the gene matches. Germline V lookup: CDR1 SGHTA, CDR2 FQGNSA. This CDR3 is built from 13 residues. The CDR3, as DNA: TGTGCCAGCAGCCCCGGACAGGGGTTCGGGGCTTTCTTT. It encodes CASSPGQGFGAFF.

As for this clonotype: Given a much more abundant clone one base away, this may be a read error. This likely comes from a read error, as the CDR3 has no conserved phenylalanine or tryptophan at its end. The CDR3: CASTIPGETQYY. The CDR3 region has the DNA TGTGCCAGCACCATCCCCGGAGAGACCCAGTACTAC. V and J are TRBV28 and TRBJ2-5, with no clear D. CDR1 is MDHEN, CDR2 SYDVKM, per germline. This CDR3 spans 12 amino acids. V was cut by 7 bases and J by 4 bases, with 10 bases left in between.

Many counts were recorded for this clonotype. J is TRBJ2-5 and V is TRBV18; 7 nucleotides align to TRBD1. The V and J ends lost 5 bases and 1 base, in that order; junction bases with no gene match: 7. The CDR3 sequence is 15 residues long. Germline loops: CDR1 KGHSH, CDR2 LQKENI. The CDR3 reads CASSSSRQGQETQYF. As DNA, the CDR3 is TGTGCCAGCTCATCCAGCCGACAGGGCCAAGAGACCCAGTACTTC.

V is TRBV5-1 and J is TRBJ2-6, with D unclear. Deletions cut 1 base from V and 0 bases from J, with 5 bases between. The CDR3 runs 15 residues. The germline gives CDR1 SGHRS, CDR2 YFSETQ. CDR3 DNA: TGCGCCAGCAGCTTGTACGGCTCTGGGGCCAACGTCCTGACTTTC. Protein product: CASSLYGSGANVLTF.

This clonotype came up many times. The chain has TRBV7-2 and TRBJ1-2, with 7 positions matching TRBD1. Trimming took 6 bases from V and 2 from J; bases not matched to a gene: 6. Germline V CDR1 and CDR2: SGHTA, FQGNSA. The CDR3 is 14 residues long. The chain's CDR3 is CASSKPDRNYGYTF. The CDR3 bases are TGTGCCAGCAGTAAGCCGGACAGGAACTATGGCTACACCTTC.

The chain links TRBV19 to TRBJ2-1; either TRBD1 or TRBD2 may supply D (5 bases each). The CDR3 is made up of 15 amino acids. V was clipped by 5 bases and J by 5 bases, with 16 bases between them. Germline assignment: CDR1 LNHDA and CDR2 SQIVND (reference sequence). The chain's CDR3 is CASSVRGAANNEQFF. The CDR3 bases are TGTGCCAGTAGTGTTCGGGGCGCAGCTAACAATGAGCAGTTCTTC.

This clonotype was detected only a few times. This chain joins TRBV7-9 and TRBJ1-5, with D possibly matching TRBD1 (5 bases). The CDR3 is made up of 15 amino acids. V lost 5 bases and J 7 bases, leaving 18 bases between the germline ends. Per germline, CDR1 SEHNR and CDR2 FQNEAQ (reference sequence). The CDR3 sequence: CASSHTGQVGQPQHF. CDR3 nucleotide sequence: TGTGCCAGCAGCCACACCGGACAAGTAGGACAGCCCCAGCATTTT.

This clonotype occurred a few times. CDR3 loop: CACRDSSTRPNGYTF. In DNA form, the CDR3 reads TGTGCCTGCCGGGACAGCTCGACTAGACCCAATGGCTACACCTTC. The chain is built from TRBV6-2 or TRBV6-3 and TRBJ1-2, with 7 nucleotides matching TRBD1. CDR1 is MNHEY and CDR2 is SVGEGT in the germline V gene. This CDR3 is built from 15 residues. J was trimmed by 6 bases and V by 11 bases; bases with no gene match: 18.

This rearrangement joins TRBV11-3 to TRBJ2-1; TRBD1 is a possible D gene (5 bases). Trimming cost V 5 bases and J 0 bases, with 11 bases left between them. The CDR3 loop spans 15 amino acids. Per germline, CDR1 SGHNT and CDR2 YENEEA. CDR3 bases: TGTGCCAGCAGCCGCCGACAGAGCTCCTACAATGAGCAGTTCTTC. This gives the protein CASSRRQSSYNEQFF.

This clonotype came up many times. The rearrangement joins TRBV11-2 to TRBJ1-1, with D unclear. V was pared by 1 base and J by 5 bases, with 14 bases between. Germline V lookup: CDR1 SGHAT, CDR2 FQNNGV. CDR3 length: 15 amino acids. CDR3 amino acids: CASSLVGGKRTEAFF. CDR3 in DNA: TGTGCCAGCAGCTTAGTCGGAGGAAAGCGGACTGAAGCTTTCTTT.

This clonotype appeared a few times. V usage is TRBV6-5 and J usage is TRBJ1-1; possible D gene TRBD1, 5 bases. Trimming shortened V by 7 bases and J by 7 bases, and 19 bases separated the two germline ends. Per the germline V gene, CDR1 is MNHEY and CDR2 is SVGAGI. The CDR3 contains 14 residues. CDR3 region: CASNKINGGFEAFF. CDR3 nucleotides: TGTGCCAGCAATAAAATTAATGGGGGTTTTGAAGCTTTCTTT.

This clonotype was observed many times. The rearrangement joins TRBV20-1 to TRBJ2-7, with TRBD1 matching 7 bases. This CDR3 contains 13 residues. V lost 5 bases and J lost 5; bases outside the gene matches: 9. The V gene's germline CDR1 is DFQATT and CDR2 SNEGSKA (reference sequence). In DNA, the CDR3 is TGCAGTGCTCCCCAGACAGGGACCAACGAGCAGTACTTC. It is translated as CSAPQTGTNEQYF.

This chain connects TRBV5-4 to TRBJ2-2; weak D call: TRBD2 (5 bases). The CDR3 is 15 residues long. CDR1 and CDR2 (germline): SGHNT, YYREEE (reference sequence). V dropped 5 bases and J dropped 5 bases, with 16 bases sitting between them. CDR3 protein: CASSSDSRGTGELFF. CDR3 nucleotides: TGTGCCAGCAGTTCCGACTCCAGAGGGACCGGGGAGCTGTTTTTT.

Regarding this clonotype: This may stem from a read error, because a much larger clone lies one nucleotide away. The chain joins TRBV14 to TRBJ2-2; the D is unclear. The CDR3 is 13 residues long. The germline V gene has CDR1 SGHDN and CDR2 FVKESK. In nucleotides, the CDR3 is TGTGCCAGCAACCAAGTCCAGACCGGGGAGCTGTTTTTT. Translating gives CASNQVQTGELFF.

A remark on this clonotype: Here the CDR3 omits its conserved ending phenylalanine or tryptophan, so a read error is the likely source. As DNA, the CDR3 is TGTGCCAGCAGTTTGGGGGCAGGGTACACTGAAGCTTTCTCT. This translates into CASSLGAGYTEAFS. The chain employs TRBV28 and TRBJ1-1, with D perhaps matching TRBD1 (6 bases). CDR3 length equals 14 residues. CDR1 MDHEN and CDR2 SYDVKM come from the germline V gene. Trimming took 3 bases from V and 3 from J, leaving 11 bases between them.

The CDR3 sequence is CASASGGTYEQYF. The CDR3 DNA reads as TGTGCCAGCGCTAGCGGAGGGACCTACGAGCAGTACTTC. The rearrangement links TRBV7-6 to TRBJ2-7; 7 positions agree with TRBD2. Germline CDR1 is SGHVS and CDR2 is FNYEAQ. V lost 8 bases and J lost 2; bases outside the gene matches: 6. The CDR3 length is 13 residues.

By its share, this clonotype is medium-sized (0.01 to 0.1%). The chain carries TRBV6-4 and TRBJ2-3, with D unresolved. This CDR3 contains 13 residues. Trimming stripped 0 bases from V and 6 bases from J, with 7 bases between. Per the germline V gene, CDR1 is MRHNA and CDR2 is SNTAGT. CDR3 coding DNA: TGTGCCAGCAGTGACTCCTCGATGGATACGCAGTATTTT. Its protein product is CASSDSSMDTQYF.

In nucleotides, the CDR3 is TGTGCCAGCAGCTTAGGAAGCACTAATGAAAAACTGTTTTTT. Residues: CASSLGSTNEKLFF. This chain connects TRBV11-2 to TRBJ1-4; D unclear. The CDR3 is 14 residues long. CDR1 and CDR2 from the germline V gene are SGHAT and FQNNGV. Trimming removed 1 base from V and 2 bases from J, with 5 bases in between. Looking up the rest from reference TRBV11-2 and TRBJ1-4 gives the full variable domain: EAGVAQSPRYKIIEKRQSVAFWCNPISGHATLYWYQQILGQGPKLLIQFQNNGVVDDSQLPKDRFSAERLKGVDSTLKIQPAKLEDSAVYLCASSLGSTNEKLFFGSGTQLSVL.

This clonotype was seen ten or more times. The gene calls are TRBV20-1 and TRBJ1-4; D is possibly TRBD1 (5 bases). This CDR3 is built from 12 residues. CDR1 and CDR2 from the germline V gene are DFQATT and SNEGSKA (reference sequence). CDR3: CRAGTSNEKLFF. In DNA form, the CDR3 reads TGCAGGGCAGGGACCAGTAATGAAAAACTGTTTTTT.

Concerning this clonotype itself: A much larger clone sits a single nucleotide away, making a read error possible. J is TRBJ1-1 and V is TRBV18; D not certain. CDR1 and CDR2 from the germline V gene are KGHSH and LQKENI. The CDR3 totals 13 residues. V was clipped by 2 bases and J by 9 bases, with 13 bases between them. CDR3 protein: CASSPTEETKAFF. In DNA form, the CDR3 reads TGTGCCAGCTCACCAACGGAAGAGACTAAAGCTTTCTTT.

The table lists this clonotype with a few counts. This sequence joins TRBV7-9 and TRBJ2-1; D is perhaps TRBD2 (6 bases). The germline CDR1 and CDR2 sequences are SEHNR and FQNEAQ (reference sequence). Trimming removed 4 bases at V and 4 bases at J, with 14 bases between. This CDR3 region has 15 residues. For the CDR3, the DNA is TGTGCCAGCAGCTCCCGGGACTCCCTTTACAATGAGCAGTTCTTC. Amino acid sequence: CASSSRDSLYNEQFF. The full variable domain, its missing parts supplied by reference TRBV7-9 and TRBJ2-1, is DTGVSQNPRHKITKRGQNVTFRCDPISEHNRLYWYRQTLGQGPEFLTYFQNEAQLEKSRLLSDRFSAERPKGSFSTLEIQRTEQGDSAMYLCASSSRDSLYNEQFFGPGTRLTVL.

This clonotype came up many times. The chain employs TRBV18 and TRBJ1-6; D is ambiguous. The germline V gene has CDR1 KGHSH and CDR2 LQKENI. Trimming took off 2 bases at V and 5 bases at J, with 7 bases between the two ends. CDR3 length equals 14 residues. The CDR3 protein is CASSPGSHNSPLHF. CDR3 sequence (DNA): TGTGCCAGCTCACCAGGGAGCCATAATTCACCCCTCCACTTT.

A few counts support this clonotype. The J gene is TRBJ1-3, the V gene TRBV6-5; no reliable D call. V lost 0 bases to trimming and J lost 6 bases, with 12 bases between them. Germline CDR1 MNHEY, CDR2 SVGAGI. CDR3 length equals 15 residues. Here the CDR3 reads CASSYSLDGENTIYF. CDR3 DNA sequence: TGTGCCAGCAGTTACTCGTTGGATGGGGAAAACACCATATATTTT.

This clonotype was observed many times. The chain joins TRBV7-9 to TRBJ2-3; D unresolved. Germline values: CDR1 SEHNR, CDR2 FQNEAQ (reference sequence). The CDR3 extends over 14 amino acids. Deletions cut 1 base from V and 0 bases from J, with 5 bases between. The CDR3 loop is CASSLEDSTDTQYF. DNA of the CDR3: TGTGCCAGCAGCTTAGAGGACAGCACAGATACGCAGTATTTT.

The CDR3 sequence: CASSDLTGAKNIQYF. CDR3 in DNA: TGTGCCAGCAGTGACTTGACAGGGGCCAAAAACATTCAGTACTTC. V gene TRBV25-1 combines with J gene TRBJ2-4; 7 nucleotides align to TRBD1. CDR1 is MGHDK and CDR2 is SYGVNS in the germline V gene. V lost 3 bases, J lost 1 base, and 3 bases stayed unmatched. This CDR3 has 15 amino acids.

This clonotype was observed at least ten times. The chain joins TRBV7-6 to TRBJ1-2; D is unresolved. The germline V gene encodes CDR1 SGHVS and CDR2 FNYEAQ. V was trimmed by 1 base and J by 6 bases, leaving 9 bases between them. The CDR3 covers 13 residues. The CDR3 DNA sequence: TGTGCCAGCAGCTTAGGCCCCATGGATGGCTACACCTTC. It encodes CASSLGPMDGYTF.

This clonotype was seen repeatedly, ten times or more. This sequence joins TRBV4-1 and TRBJ2-5; tentative D call: TRBD1 (5 bases). The CDR3 runs to 15 residues. The V gene lost 0 bases and the J gene lost 5 bases, with 13 bases spanning the gap. Germline loops: CDR1 MGHRA, CDR2 YSYEKL. CDR3 region: CASSQDRQGRETQYF. The DNA of the CDR3 is TGCGCCAGCAGCCAAGATCGCCAGGGTAGGGAGACCCAGTACTTC.